A single sample is the source of the 3 T cell receptor beta chains below, sequenced in a study of blood T cell repertoires in COVID-19. The assay was immunoSEQ multiplex PCR, and TCRdb's table has in-frame clones only and misses some. The profile shows approximately 210,000 clones, around 86% of them singletons. Sequencing was carried out using PBMCs or T cells enriched from blood (not recorded which). These receptors came from a man younger than 40 in a cohort exposed to, infected with or recovered from COVID-19 (not recorded which).

The J gene is TRBJ2-7, the V gene TRBV24-1; 7 bases map to TRBD1. In germline, CDR1 is KGHDR, CDR2 SFDVKD. This CDR3 has 13 residues. V dropped 4 bases and J dropped 4; count of bases not matched to a gene: 3. The CDR3 region is CATSDRTGYEQYF. The CDR3 region has the DNA TGTGCCACCAGTGACAGGACAGGTTACGAGCAGTACTTC.

This sequence joins TRBV28 and TRBJ1-2; possibly TRBD1 for D (6 bases). This CDR3 is built from 16 residues. Germline lookup yields CDR1 MDHEN and CDR2 SYDVKM. Trimming removed 5 bases from V and 4 bases from J, with 20 bases in between. CDR3 nucleotide sequence: TGTGCCAGCAGTACAACCGACAGGTTCATACTCTATGGCTACACCTTC. It translates to CASSTTDRFILYGYTF.

This clone was recorded only once. J is TRBJ2-1 and V is TRBV9; 8 bases are a match to TRBD2. Unmatched junction bases numbered 13, after V lost 4 bases and J lost 7 bases. CDR3 length: 16 amino acids. CDR1 and CDR2 from the germline V gene are SGDLS and YYNGEE. The CDR3 DNA reads as TGTGCCAGCAGCCCCCCAAGTAGCGGGACTAAGAATGAGCAGTTCTTC. Its protein product is CASSPPSSGTKNEQFF.